The T cell receptor beta chain described here comes from a study of T-cell memory formation after mild COVID-19. Study observations and caveats: Clones contracting day 15 to 85 were balanced CD4/CD8; later expanders leaned CD4+. Of the contracting clones, CD4+ ones lay mainly in CM and EM, and CD8+ ones in EMRA. Detection of some responders pre-infection suggested pre-existing cross-reactive memory T cells participated.

V gave up 0 bases and J gave up 6 bases, with 12 bases separating them. The germline CDR1 and CDR2 sequences are SGHRS and YFSETQ. CDR3 length equals 14 residues. Barcoded TCR alpha and TCR beta cDNA libraries with UMIs came from 5'RACE using constant-segment primers. TCRdb re-called the 5' RACE reads through MiXCR, storing one row per CDR3 protein. The table shows around 200,000 distinct CDR3 sequences, with 8% to 11% occurring only once. This clonotype has a count of ten or more. Antigen specificity is unknown. The TCR was taken from a man between 18 and 35 years old who had mild COVID-19 (a few samples of this study predate the infection). Cell type and time point are not known. The chain uses TRBV5-1 and TRBJ1-1, with D unclear. Sequenced sample: PBMCs or a T cell subset sorted from them (not recorded which). For the CDR3, the DNA is TGCGCCAGCAGCTTGGACAGCCTCGGGGCTGAAGCTTTCTTT. Translation: CASSLDSLGAEAFF.